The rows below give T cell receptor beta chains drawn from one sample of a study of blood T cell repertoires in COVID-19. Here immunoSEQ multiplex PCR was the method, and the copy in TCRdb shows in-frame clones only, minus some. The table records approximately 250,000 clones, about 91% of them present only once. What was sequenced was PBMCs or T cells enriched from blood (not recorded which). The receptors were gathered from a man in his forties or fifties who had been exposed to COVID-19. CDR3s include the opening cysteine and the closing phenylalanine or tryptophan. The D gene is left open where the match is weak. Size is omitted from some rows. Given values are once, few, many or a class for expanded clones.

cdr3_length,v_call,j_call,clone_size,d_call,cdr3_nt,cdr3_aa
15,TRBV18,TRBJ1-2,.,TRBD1,TGTGCCAGCTCATCTGGGACAGGGACTAACTATGGCTACACCTTC,CASSSGTGTNYGYTF
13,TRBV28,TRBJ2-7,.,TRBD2,TGTGCCACCGAACAAGCGGGAGTCGGGGAGCAGTACTTC,CATEQAGVGEQYF
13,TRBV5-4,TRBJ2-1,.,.,TGTGCCAGCAGCGTCCAGGGTCTGAATGAGCAGTTCTTC,CASSVQGLNEQFF
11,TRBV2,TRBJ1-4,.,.,TGTGCCAGCAGACAACAGGAAAAACTGTTTTTT,CASRQQEKLFF
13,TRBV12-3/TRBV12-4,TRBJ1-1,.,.,TGTGCCAGCAGTTTAAGGGCGGGTACTGAAGCTTTCTTT,CASSLRAGTEAFF
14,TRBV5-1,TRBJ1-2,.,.,TGCGCCAGCAGCTCGGCCAGGACTAACTATGGCTACACCTTC,CASSSARTNYGYTF
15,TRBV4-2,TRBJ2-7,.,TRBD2,TGTGCCAGCAGTTCAGGACTAGCGGCTTCCTACGAGCAGTACTTC,CASSSGLAASYEQYF
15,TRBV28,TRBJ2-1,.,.,TGTGCCAGCAGTTTAGGCGGCCTCCGTATTAATGAGCAGTTCTTC,CASSLGGLRINEQFF
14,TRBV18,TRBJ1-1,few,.,TGTGCCAGCTCACTTCAGGGAAGAGACACTGAAGCTTTCTTT,CASSLQGRDTEAFF
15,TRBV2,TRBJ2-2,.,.,TGTGCCAGCACCCGGATGAGGGGGAGCACCGGGGAGCTGTTTTTT,CASTRMRGSTGELFF
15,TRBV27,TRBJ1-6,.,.,TGTGCCAGCAGGCTCGGGGGGTTTTTTAATTCACCCCTCCACTTT,CASRLGGFFNSPLHF
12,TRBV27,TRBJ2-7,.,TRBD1,TGTGCCAGCAGTTTGACAGGGAACGAGCAGTACTTC,CASSLTGNEQYF
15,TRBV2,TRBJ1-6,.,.,TGTGCCAGCTTAAGAGACGGGACACCTAATTCACCCCTCCACTTT,CASLRDGTPNSPLHF
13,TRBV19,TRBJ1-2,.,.,TGTGCCAGTAGTATGAGCAGGGGATATGGCTACACCTTC,CASSMSRGYGYTF
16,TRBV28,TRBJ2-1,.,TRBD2,TGTGCCAGCAGTGGGGGGGGTCCCACTCCCTACAATGAGCAGTTCTTC,CASSGGGPTPYNEQFF
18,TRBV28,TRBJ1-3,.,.,TGTGCCAGCAGTCCACCCCCGGGCGGGGGCAGATCTGGAAACACCATATATTTT,CASSPPPGGGRSGNTIYF
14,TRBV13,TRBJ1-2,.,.,TGTGCCAGCACCTTAATCAGATCTAACTATGGCTACACCTTC,CASTLIRSNYGYTF
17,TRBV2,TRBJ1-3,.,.,TGTGCCAGCAGCCCTCCAACAGGCCTGAGCTCTGGAAACACCATATATTTT,CASSPPTGLSSGNTIYF
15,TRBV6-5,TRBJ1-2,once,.,TGTGCCAGCAGTCGTCAAGGACAGCCTTTCTATGGCTACACCTTC,CASSRQGQPFYGYTF
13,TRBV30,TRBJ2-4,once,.,TGTGCCACCCTAGAGGCAGCCAAAAACATTCAGTACTTC,CATLEAAKNIQYF
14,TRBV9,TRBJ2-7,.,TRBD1,TGTGCCAGCAGCGTTGGTCAGGGGGCCTACGAGCAGTACTTC,CASSVGQGAYEQYF
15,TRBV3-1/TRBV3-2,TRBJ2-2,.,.,TGTGCCAGCAGCCGACTTACAGGGAACACCGGGGAGCTGTTTTTT,CASSRLTGNTGELFF
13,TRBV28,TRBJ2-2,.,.,TGTGCCAGCCGGACAGTCAACACCGGGGAGCTGTTTTTT,CASRTVNTGELFF
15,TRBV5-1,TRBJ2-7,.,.,TGCGCCAGCAGCTTGGGATCAGTCCTCACCTACGAGCAGTACTTC,CASSLGSVLTYEQYF
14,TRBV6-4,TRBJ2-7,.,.,TGTGCCAGCAGTGAAACAGGAGGGGGCAGCGAGCAGTACTTC,CASSETGGGSEQYF
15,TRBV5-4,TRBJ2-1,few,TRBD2,TGTGCCAGCAGCTTCGGACTAGTTTTGTCCAATGAGCAGTTCTTC,CASSFGLVLSNEQFF
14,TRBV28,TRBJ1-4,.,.,TGTGCCAGCAAGGACGGACAGTTGAATGAAAAACTGTTTTTT,CASKDGQLNEKLFF
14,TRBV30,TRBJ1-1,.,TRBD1,TGTGCCTGGAGTGAGGGACAGGGTAACACTGAAGCTTTCTTT,CAWSEGQGNTEAFF
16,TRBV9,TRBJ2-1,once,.,TGTGCCAGCAGCGGGGCCTATCTAAGCTCCTACAATGAGCAGTTCTTC,CASSGAYLSSYNEQFF
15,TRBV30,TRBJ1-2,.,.,TGTGCCTGGAGTCAAGTGCCCCAGTTTAACTATGGCTACACCTTC,CAWSQVPQFNYGYTF
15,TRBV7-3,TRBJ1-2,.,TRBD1,TGTGCCAGCAGCTTAACGGGACAGGGGAACTATGGCTACACCTTC,CASSLTGQGNYGYTF
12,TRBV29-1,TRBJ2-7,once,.,TGCAGCGTTTTCTTCGAGGGCTACGAGCAGTACTTC,CSVFFEGYEQYF
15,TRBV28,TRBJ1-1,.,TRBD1,TGTGCCAGCACGAGCCTGGACAGGTTATTGACTGAAGCTTTCTTT,CASTSLDRLLTEAFF
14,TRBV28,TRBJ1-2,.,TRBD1,TGTGCCAGCAGTTTGGGGACAGGGGAGGGTGGCTACACCTTC,CASSLGTGEGGYTF
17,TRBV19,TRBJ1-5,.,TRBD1,TGTGCCAGTATCCGGCGGGACAGCCGAGGTAGCAATCAGCCCCAGCATTTT,CASIRRDSRGSNQPQHF
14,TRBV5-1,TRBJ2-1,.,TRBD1,TGCGCCAGCAGCTTGCGGGACAGGGGCAATGAGCAGTTCTTC,CASSLRDRGNEQFF
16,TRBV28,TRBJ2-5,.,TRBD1,TGTGCCAGCAGTCTTAGGTACAGGGGTCAGCAAGAGACCCAGTACTTC,CASSLRYRGQQETQYF
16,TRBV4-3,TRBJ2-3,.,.,TGCGCCAGCAGCCAAGATCGATCAGGGGGCACAGATACGCAGTATTTT,CASSQDRSGGTDTQYF
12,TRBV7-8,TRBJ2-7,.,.,TGTGCCAGCAGCCCCGTGGTCAGCGAGCAGTACTTC,CASSPVVSEQYF
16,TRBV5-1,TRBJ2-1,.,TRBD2,TGCGCCAGCAGCTTGCCTGAACTAGCGGGACCAAATGATCAGTTCTTC,CASSLPELAGPNDQFF
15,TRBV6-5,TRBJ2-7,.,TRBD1,TGTGCCAGCAGTCCCTCAAACAGGGGTCGGGGCGAGCAGTACTTC,CASSPSNRGRGEQYF
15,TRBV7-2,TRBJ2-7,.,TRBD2,TGTGCCAGCAGCGTCCTAGCGGGAGGGCAGAACGAGCAGTACTTC,CASSVLAGGQNEQYF
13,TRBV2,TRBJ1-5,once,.,TGTGCCAGCAGCCTTTCAGGCAATCAGCCCCAGCATTTT,CASSLSGNQPQHF
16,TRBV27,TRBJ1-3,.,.,TGTGCCAGCAGTTTGGAAAGGGACCGGGGGGGAAACACCATATATTTT,CASSLERDRGGNTIYF
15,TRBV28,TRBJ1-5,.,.,TGTGCCAGCAGTTTATTAAGTCTAAGCAATCAGCCCCAGCATTTT,CASSLLSLSNQPQHF
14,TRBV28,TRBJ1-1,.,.,TGTGCCAGCAGGGACTTAGGGGGGGCAACCGAAGCTTTCTTT,CASRDLGGATEAFF
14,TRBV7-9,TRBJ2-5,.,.,TGTGCCAGCAGCCCGGCGATGGGGGGAGAGACCCAGTACTTC,CASSPAMGGETQYF
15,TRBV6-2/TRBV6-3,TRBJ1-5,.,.,TGTGCCAGCAGTCAAGGTAGTGGAGGAAAGCAGCCCCAGCATTTT,CASSQGSGGKQPQHF
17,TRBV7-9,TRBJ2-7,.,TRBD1,TGTGCCAGCAGCTTAGACATAGGGACAGCCGTCGTTTACGAGCAGTACTTC,CASSLDIGTAVVYEQYF
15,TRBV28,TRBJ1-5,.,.,TGTGCCAGCAGTTTAATGAGTTATAGCAATCAGCCCCAGCATTTT,CASSLMSYSNQPQHF
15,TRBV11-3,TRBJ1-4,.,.,TGTGCCAGCAGCTTAAATGTCGTCAGGAATGAAAAACTGTTTTTT,CASSLNVVRNEKLFF
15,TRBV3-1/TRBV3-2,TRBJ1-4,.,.,TGTGCCAGCAGCGGAAAGACCGGCGGCGATGAAAAACTGTTTTTT,CASSGKTGGDEKLFF
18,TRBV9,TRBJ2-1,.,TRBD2,TGTGCCAGCAGCGTAGCGTCCTGGTCTAGCGGGATTTCCAATGAGCAGTTCTTC,CASSVASWSSGISNEQFF
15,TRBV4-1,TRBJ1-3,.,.,TGCGCCAGCAGCCAAGAGGTGACTACTGGAAACACCATATATTTT,CASSQEVTTGNTIYF
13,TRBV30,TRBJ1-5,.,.,TGTGCCTGGCAAGGACAGAGCAATCAGCCCCAGCATTTT,CAWQGQSNQPQHF
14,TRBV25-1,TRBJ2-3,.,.,TGTGCCAGCAGTTTTGGCACAGACACAGATACGCAGTATTTT,CASSFGTDTDTQYF